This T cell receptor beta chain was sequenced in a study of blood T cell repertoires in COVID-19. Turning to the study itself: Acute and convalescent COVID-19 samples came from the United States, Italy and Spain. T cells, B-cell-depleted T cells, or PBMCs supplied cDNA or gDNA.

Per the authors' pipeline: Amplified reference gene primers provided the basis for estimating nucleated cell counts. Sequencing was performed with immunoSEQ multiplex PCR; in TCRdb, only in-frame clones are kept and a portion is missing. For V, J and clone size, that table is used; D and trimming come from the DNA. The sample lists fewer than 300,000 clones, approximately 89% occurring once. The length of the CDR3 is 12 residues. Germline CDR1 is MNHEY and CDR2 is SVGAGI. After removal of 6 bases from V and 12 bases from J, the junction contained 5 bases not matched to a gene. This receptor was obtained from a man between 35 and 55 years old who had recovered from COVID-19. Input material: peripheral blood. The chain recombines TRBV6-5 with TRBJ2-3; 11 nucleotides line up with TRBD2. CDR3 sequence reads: CASRTSGAGQYF. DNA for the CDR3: TGTGCCAGCAGGACTAGCGGGGCCGGCCAGTATTTT.